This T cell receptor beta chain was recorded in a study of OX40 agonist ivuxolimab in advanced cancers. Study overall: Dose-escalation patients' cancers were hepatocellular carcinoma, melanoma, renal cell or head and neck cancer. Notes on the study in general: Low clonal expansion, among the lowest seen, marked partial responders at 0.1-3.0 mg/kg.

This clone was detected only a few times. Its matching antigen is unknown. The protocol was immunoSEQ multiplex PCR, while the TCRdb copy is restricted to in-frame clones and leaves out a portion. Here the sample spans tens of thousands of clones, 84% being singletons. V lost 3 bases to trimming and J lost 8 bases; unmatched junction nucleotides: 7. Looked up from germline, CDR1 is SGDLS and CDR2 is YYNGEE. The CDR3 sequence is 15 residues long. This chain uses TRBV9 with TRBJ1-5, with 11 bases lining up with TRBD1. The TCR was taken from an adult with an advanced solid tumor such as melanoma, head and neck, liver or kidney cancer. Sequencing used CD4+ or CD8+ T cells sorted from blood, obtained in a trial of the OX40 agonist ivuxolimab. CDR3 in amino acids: CASSAGTGGIEPQHF. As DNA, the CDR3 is TGTGCCAGCAGCGCCGGGACAGGGGGGATTGAGCCCCAGCATTTT.